Detailed here is one T cell receptor (beta chain). Assay used: immunoSEQ multiplex PCR; TCRdb lists only in-frame clones, some missing. The repertoire holds tens of thousands of clones, with roughly 82% as singletons. The data were obtained in a study of OX40 agonist ivuxolimab in advanced cancers. About the study: Those enrolled were 82.7% male, with a mean age of approximately 60 years and ages from roughly 20 to 85.

Autoimmune disease history or systemic immunosuppression was exclusionary. The study sampled blood at baseline, cycle 4 day 1, and cycle 7 day 1. V gave up 5 bases and J gave up 8 bases, with 15 bases separating them. This CDR3 region has 13 residues. The germline V gene encodes CDR1 SEHNR and CDR2 FQNEAQ (reference sequence). V and J are TRBV7-9 and TRBJ1-2; no reliable D call. The input for sequencing was CD4+ or CD8+ T cells sorted from blood, taken in a trial of the OX40 agonist ivuxolimab. This TCR came from an adult with an advanced solid tumor such as melanoma, head and neck, liver or kidney cancer. The chain's CDR3 is CASSLDGGSGYTF. Written as DNA, the CDR3 is TGTGCCAGCAGCCTTGATGGCGGGAGCGGCTACACCTTC.